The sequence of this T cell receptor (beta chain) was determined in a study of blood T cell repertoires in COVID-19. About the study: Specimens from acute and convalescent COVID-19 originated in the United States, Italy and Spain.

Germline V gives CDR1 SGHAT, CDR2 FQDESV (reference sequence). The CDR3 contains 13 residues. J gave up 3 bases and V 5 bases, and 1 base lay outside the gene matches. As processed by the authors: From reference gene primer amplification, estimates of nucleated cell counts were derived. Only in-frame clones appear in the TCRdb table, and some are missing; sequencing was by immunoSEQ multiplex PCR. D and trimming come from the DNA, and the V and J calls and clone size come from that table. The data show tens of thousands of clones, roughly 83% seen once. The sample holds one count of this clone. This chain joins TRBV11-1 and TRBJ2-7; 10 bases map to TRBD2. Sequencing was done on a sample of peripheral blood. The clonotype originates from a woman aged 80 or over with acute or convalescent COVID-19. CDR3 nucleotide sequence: TGTGCCAGCAGCACTAGCGGGATCTACGAGCAGTACTTC. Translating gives CASSTSGIYEQYF. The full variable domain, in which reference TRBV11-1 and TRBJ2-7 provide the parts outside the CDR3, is EAEVAQSPRYKITEKSQAVAFWCDPISGHATLYWYRQILGQGPELLVQFQDESVVDDSQLPKDRFSAERLKGVDSTLKIQPAELGDSAMYLCASSTSGIYEQYFGPGTRLTVT.